This TCR beta chain was captured by sequencing in a study of blood T cells in healthy people across ages. Study-wide points: In older individuals, TCR beta diversity per million T cells was lower, falling roughly linearly with age.

In this sample, this clonotype turned up a few times. Antigen: not known. For the second PCR, which ran for about 7 to 11 cycles, a sample-barcoded 5' primer and a J-beta primer mix were used. TCRdb ran MiXCR on the 5' RACE reads and lists one entry per CDR3 protein. The sample lists under 1,000,000 distinct CDR3 sequences, 30% to 45% occurring once. The sequence derives from a young man in good health. The sequenced sample consisted of blood.

This chain's CDR3 is CASSQDGSYPNEQFF. Written as DNA, the CDR3 is TGCGCCAGCAGCCAAGATGGGAGTTACCCTAATGAGCAGTTCTTC. The chain is built from TRBV4-3 and TRBJ2-1; a possible D gene is TRBD2 (5 bases). Germline V gene data show CDR1 as LGHNA and CDR2 as YSLEER. This CDR3 comprises 15 residues. Trimming shortened V by 0 bases and J by 7 bases, and 13 bases separated the two germline ends.